Detailed here is one T cell receptor (beta chain). What it recognizes is unknown. The CDR3 contains 12 residues. V was trimmed by 5 bases and J by 2 bases, leaving 9 bases between them. Per the germline V gene, CDR1 is DFQATT and CDR2 is SNEGSKA (reference sequence). The data originate from a study of blood T cells in healthy people across ages. Study conclusions and caveats: Bulk PBMC profiling left naive and antigen-experienced comparisons inconclusive. Roughly linearly, TCR beta diversity per million T cells fell as age increased.

PCR was performed a second time for about 6 to 11 cycles using a sample-barcoded 5' primer and a J-beta primer mix. CDR3-containing paired-end reads numbering at least 2.5 million came from each sample. Via MiXCR, TCRdb re-called the 5' RACE reads, giving one row per CDR3 protein. The repertoire holds 700,000 to 1,000,000 distinct CDR3 sequences, more than 40% seen once, with about 21% in the top ten. The chain joins TRBV20-1 to TRBJ1-2; D is ambiguous. This receptor was taken from a man aged 55 to 69 in good health. Sequenced input: blood. CDR3 protein: CSAADENYGYTF. The CDR3 nucleotides read TGCAGTGCTGCCGACGAAAACTATGGCTACACCTTC.